This T cell receptor (beta chain) was recovered during a study of T cells in Graves' hyperthyroidism and ophthalmopathy. Study-wide points: Expanded thyroid clonotypes (above 0.001) were mostly also found in blood.

The germline gives CDR1 DFQATT, CDR2 SNEGSKA (reference sequence). V dropped 6 bases and J dropped 5 bases, with 28 bases sitting between them. This CDR3 is 17 amino acids long. RNA transcripts gave rise to amplified TCR beta CDR3 regions. A set of HTBI primers served as the primers for a first-round RT-PCR of the TCR CDR3. Using its own MiXCR run on the multiplex PCR reads, TCRdb lists one record per CDR3 protein. The table lists about 500,000 distinct CDR3 sequences, about a sixth of them singletons. Ophthalmopathy in the patients scored at least 3 on Clinical Activity Score and at least 4 on NOSPECS grade, lasting under 3 months. Investigators excluded patients with uncontrolled infection, other autoimmune disease, pregnancy or lactation. In its sample, this clonotype was seen many times. Its antigen is still unknown.

The J gene is TRBJ2-5, the V gene TRBV20-1; D possibly corresponds to TRBD2 (6 bases). Sequencing was done on a sample of blood. This sequence originates from a woman aged 18-29 years with Graves' ophthalmopathy. CDR3 sequence (DNA): TGCAGTGCAACCGGGACTCCCCGGACCCGGGGAGGTGAGACCCAGTACTTC. Translation: CSATGTPRTRGGETQYF.